Listed here is a single TCR beta chain. V was clipped by 3 bases and J by 0 bases, with 14 bases between them. CDR3 size: 16 residues. Germline CDR1 reads SEHNR; CDR2 reads FQNEAQ (reference sequence). This record comes from a study of blood T cell repertoires in COVID-19. For the study at large: Samples representing acute and convalescent COVID-19 were sourced from the United States, Italy and Spain. PBMCs, B-cell-depleted T cells, or T cells were the source of the cDNA or gDNA that made up the material.

Study processing details: By means of reference gene primer amplification, nucleated cell counts were estimated. TCRdb's table, derived via immunoSEQ multiplex PCR, lists solely in-frame clones and lacks some. The V and J calls and the clone size are those of that table, but D and trimming were determined from the DNA. The sample includes some 320,000 clones, roughly 90% of them seen just once. Individuals aged 18 to 89 years were recruited from approximately 24 US areas. The sample consisted of PBMCs or T cells enriched from blood (not recorded which). The chain combines TRBV7-9 with TRBJ1-1; possibly TRBD1 for D (6 bases). The source of this sequence is a woman aged 30 to 39 who had been exposed to COVID-19. The CDR3 DNA sequence: TGTGCCAGCAGCTTTGGACAGTCTCCTATGAACACTGAAGCTTTCTTT. Amino acid sequence: CASSFGQSPMNTEAFF.